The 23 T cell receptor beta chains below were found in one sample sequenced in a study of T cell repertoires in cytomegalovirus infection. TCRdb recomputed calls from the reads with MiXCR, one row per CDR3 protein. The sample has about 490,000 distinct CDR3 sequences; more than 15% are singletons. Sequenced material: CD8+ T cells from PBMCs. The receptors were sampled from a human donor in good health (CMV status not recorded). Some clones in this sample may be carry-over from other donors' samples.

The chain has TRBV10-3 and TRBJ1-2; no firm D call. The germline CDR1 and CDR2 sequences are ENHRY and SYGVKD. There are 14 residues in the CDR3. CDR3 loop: CPSLGNTSNYGYTF. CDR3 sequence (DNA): TGTCCTAGTTTGGGGAACACCAGTAACTATGGCTACACCTTC.

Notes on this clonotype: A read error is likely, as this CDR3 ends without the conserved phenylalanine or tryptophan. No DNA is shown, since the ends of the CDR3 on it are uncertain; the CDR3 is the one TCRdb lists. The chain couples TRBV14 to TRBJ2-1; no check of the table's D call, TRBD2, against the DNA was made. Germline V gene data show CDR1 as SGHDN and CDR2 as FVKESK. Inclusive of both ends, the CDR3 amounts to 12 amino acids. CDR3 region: CASSGSHNEQLL.

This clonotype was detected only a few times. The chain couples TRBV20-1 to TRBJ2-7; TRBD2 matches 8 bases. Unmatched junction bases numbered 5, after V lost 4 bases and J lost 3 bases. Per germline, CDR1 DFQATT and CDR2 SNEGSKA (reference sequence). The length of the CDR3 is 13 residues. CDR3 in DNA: TGCAGTGCTATGGATAGCGGGGTCTACGAGCAGTACTTC. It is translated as CSAMDSGVYEQYF.

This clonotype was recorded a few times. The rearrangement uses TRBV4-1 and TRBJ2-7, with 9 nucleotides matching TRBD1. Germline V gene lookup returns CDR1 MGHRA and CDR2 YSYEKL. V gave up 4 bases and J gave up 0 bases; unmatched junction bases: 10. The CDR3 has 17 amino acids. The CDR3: CASSRMTGGRSSYEQYF. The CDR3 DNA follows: TGCGCCAGCAGCCGTATGACAGGGGGGAGATCCTCCTACGAGCAGTACTTC.

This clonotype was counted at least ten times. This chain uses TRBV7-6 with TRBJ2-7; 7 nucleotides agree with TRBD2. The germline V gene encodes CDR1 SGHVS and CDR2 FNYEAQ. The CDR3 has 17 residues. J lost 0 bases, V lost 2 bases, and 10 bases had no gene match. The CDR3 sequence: CASSLRSSGYISYEQYF. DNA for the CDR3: TGTGCCAGCAGCTTACGGTCTAGCGGATACATCTCCTACGAGCAGTACTTC.

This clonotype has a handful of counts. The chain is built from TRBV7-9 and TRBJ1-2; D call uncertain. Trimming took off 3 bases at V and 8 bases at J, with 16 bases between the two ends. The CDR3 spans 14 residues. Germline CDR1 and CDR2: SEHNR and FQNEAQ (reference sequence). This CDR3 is CASSFGSESFGYTF. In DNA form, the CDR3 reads TGTGCCAGCAGCTTTGGATCGGAATCGTTCGGCTACACCTTC.

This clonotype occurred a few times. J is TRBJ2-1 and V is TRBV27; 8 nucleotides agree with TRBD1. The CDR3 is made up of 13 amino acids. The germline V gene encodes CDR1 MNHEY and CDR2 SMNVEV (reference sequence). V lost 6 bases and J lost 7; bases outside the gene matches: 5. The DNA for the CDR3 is TGTGCCAGCAGGGGAACAGGGGGGAATGAGCAGTTCTTC. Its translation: CASRGTGGNEQFF.

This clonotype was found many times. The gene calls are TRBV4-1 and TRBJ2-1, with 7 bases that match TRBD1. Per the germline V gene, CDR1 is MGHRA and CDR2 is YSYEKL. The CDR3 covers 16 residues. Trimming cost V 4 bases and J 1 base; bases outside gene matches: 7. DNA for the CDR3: TGCGCCAGCAGCCCAGGGGGACAGCTTTCCTACAATGAGCAGTTCTTC. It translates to CASSPGGQLSYNEQFF.

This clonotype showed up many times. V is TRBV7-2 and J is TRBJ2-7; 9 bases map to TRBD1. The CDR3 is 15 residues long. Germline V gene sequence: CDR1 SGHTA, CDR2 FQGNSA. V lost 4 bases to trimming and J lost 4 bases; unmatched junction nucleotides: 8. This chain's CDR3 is CASSSPGTGIYEQYF. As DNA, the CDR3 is TGTGCCAGCAGCTCCCCAGGGACAGGGATTTACGAGCAGTACTTC.

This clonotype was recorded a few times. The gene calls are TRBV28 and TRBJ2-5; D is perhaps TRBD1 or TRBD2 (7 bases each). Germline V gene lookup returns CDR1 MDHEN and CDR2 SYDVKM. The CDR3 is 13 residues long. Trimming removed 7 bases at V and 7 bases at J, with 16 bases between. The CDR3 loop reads CASTTTGEGTQYF. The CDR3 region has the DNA TGTGCCAGCACCACCACAGGGGAGGGGACCCAGTACTTC.

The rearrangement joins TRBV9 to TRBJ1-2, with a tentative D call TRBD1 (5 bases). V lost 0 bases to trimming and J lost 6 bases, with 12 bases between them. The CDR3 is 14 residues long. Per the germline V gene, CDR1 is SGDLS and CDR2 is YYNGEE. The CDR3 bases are TGTGCCAGCAGCGTAGAATCCGGGACGGATGGCTACACCTTC. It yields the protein CASSVESGTDGYTF.

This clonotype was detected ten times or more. CDR3 in amino acids: CASSLDRGQHTEAFF. The CDR3 DNA follows: TGTGCCAGCAGTCTGGACAGGGGGCAACACACTGAAGCTTTCTTT. V gene TRBV28 combines with J gene TRBJ1-1; 11 bases agree with TRBD1. With V trimmed by 5 bases and J by 3 bases, 5 bases remained unmatched. The CDR3 covers 15 residues. CDR1 is MDHEN and CDR2 is SYDVKM in the germline V gene.

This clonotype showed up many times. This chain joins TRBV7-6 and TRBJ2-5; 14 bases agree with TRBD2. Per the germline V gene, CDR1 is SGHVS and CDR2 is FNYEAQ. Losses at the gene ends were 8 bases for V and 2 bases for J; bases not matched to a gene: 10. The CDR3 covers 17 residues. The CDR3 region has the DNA TGTGCCAGCCGGTGGGGACTAGCGGGGGAACTTCAAGAGACCCAGTACTTC. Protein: CASRWGLAGELQETQYF.

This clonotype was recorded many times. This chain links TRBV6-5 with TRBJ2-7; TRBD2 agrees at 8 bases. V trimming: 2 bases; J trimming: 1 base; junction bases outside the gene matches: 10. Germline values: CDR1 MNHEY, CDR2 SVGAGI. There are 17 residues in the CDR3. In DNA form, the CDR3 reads TGTGCCAGCAGTTACGGGACTAGGGATACGCGGTCCTACGAGCAGTACTTC. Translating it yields CASSYGTRDTRSYEQYF.

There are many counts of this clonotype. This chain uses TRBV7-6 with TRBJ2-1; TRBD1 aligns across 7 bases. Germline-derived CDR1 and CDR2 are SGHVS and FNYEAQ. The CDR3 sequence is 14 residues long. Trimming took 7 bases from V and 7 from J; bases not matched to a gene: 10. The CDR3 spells CASTLRGPENEQFF. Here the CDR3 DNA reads TGTGCCAGCACCCTTAGGGGGCCAGAGAATGAGCAGTTCTTC.

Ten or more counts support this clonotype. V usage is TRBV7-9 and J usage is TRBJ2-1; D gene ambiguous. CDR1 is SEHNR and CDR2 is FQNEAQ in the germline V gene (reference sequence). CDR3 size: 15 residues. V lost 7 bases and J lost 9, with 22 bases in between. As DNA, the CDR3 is TGTGCCAGCACCTTTCTTAACCTCGACACGGTTGAGCAGTTCTTC. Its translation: CASTFLNLDTVEQFF.

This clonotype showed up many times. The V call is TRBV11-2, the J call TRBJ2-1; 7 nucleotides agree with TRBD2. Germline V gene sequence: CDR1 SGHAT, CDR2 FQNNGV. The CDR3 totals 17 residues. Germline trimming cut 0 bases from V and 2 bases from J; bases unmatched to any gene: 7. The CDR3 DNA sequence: TGTGCCAGCAGCTTAGAAGTCGTCCTAGCGGCCTACAATGAGCAGTTCTTC. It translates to CASSLEVVLAAYNEQFF.

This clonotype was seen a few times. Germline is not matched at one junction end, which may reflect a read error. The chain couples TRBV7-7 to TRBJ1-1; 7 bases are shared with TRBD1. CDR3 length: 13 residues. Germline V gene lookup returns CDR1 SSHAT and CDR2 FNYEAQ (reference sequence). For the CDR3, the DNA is TGTGCTAGCAGCGAGACAGGGTCCACTGAAGCTTTCTTT. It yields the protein CASSETGSTEAFF.

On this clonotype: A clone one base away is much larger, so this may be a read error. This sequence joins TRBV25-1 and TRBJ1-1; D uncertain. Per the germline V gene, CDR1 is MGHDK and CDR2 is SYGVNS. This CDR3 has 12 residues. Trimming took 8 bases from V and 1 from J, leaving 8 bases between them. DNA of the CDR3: TGTGCCAGCCTCCGGGGGAACACTGAAGCTTTCTTT. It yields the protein CASLRGNTEAFF.

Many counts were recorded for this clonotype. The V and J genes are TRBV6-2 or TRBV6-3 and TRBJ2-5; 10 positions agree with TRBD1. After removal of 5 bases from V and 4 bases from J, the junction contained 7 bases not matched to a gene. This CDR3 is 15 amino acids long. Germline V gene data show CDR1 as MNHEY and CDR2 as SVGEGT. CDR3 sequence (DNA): TGTGCCAGCAGTCTCCGGGACAGGGGAGGAGAGACCCAGTACTTC. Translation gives CASSLRDRGGETQYF.

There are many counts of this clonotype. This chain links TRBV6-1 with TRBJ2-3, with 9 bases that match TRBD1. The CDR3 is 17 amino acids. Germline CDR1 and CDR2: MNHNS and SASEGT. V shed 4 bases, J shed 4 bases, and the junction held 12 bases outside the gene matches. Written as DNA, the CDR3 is TGTGCCAGCAGTGCTCCGGGACAGGGATTTGTCGCAGATACGCAGTATTTT. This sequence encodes CASSAPGQGFVADTQYF.

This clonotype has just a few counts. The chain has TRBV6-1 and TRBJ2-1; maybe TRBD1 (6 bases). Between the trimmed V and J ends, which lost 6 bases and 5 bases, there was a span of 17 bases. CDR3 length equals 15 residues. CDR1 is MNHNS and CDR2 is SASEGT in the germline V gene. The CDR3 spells CASRVQGFFDNEQFF. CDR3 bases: TGTGCCAGCAGGGTACAGGGATTTTTCGACAATGAGCAGTTCTTC.

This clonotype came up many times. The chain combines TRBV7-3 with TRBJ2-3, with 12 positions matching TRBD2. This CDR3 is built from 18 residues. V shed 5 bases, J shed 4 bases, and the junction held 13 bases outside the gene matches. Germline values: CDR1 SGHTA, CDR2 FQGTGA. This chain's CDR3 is CASSAPTSGGRGADTQYF. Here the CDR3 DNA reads TGTGCCAGCAGCGCCCCCACTAGCGGGGGGAGGGGTGCAGATACGCAGTATTTT.